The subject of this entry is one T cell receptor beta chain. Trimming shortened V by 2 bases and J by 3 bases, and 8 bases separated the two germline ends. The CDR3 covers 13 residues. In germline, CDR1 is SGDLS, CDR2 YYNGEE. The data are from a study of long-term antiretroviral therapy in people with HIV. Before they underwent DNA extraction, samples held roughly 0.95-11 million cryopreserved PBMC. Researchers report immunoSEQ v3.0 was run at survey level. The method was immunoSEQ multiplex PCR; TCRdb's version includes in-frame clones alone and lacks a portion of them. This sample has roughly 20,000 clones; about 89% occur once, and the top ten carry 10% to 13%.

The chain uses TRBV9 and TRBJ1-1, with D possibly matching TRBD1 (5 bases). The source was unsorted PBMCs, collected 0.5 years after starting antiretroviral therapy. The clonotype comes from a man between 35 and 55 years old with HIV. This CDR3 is CASSVEGHTEAFF. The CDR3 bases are TGTGCCAGCAGCGTTGAGGGGCACACTGAAGCTTTCTTT.